This T cell receptor beta chain was sequenced for a study of blood T cells in healthy people across ages. General study findings and limits: A roughly linear age-dependent decrease characterized TCR beta diversity per million T cells. Correlation between TCR beta diversity and naive T cell percentage was strong.

V gave up 8 bases and J gave up 1 base, with 10 bases separating them. The CDR3 extends over 13 amino acids. This clonotype occurred many times. What it binds is unknown. Using a J-beta primer mix together with a sample-barcoded 5' primer, a second PCR was run for about 7 to 12 cycles. TCRdb reprocessed the 5' RACE reads via MiXCR and lists one record per CDR3 protein. The table includes more than 700,000 distinct CDR3 sequences, less than 60% detected once. No fewer than 7 million PBMCs went into each sample. This clonotype originated in a man aged 80 or over in good health. The sample comprised blood. The chain joins TRBV12-3 or TRBV12-4 to TRBJ2-3; D unresolved. For the CDR3, the DNA is TGTGCCAGCCTCTCCAGTGGCACAGATACGCAGTATTTT. Encoded protein: CASLSSGTDTQYF.